The source of this T cell receptor beta chain is a study of blood T cell repertoires in COVID-19. The CDR3 is made up of 14 amino acids. The V and J ends lost 1 base and 7 bases respectively, with 14 bases between them. The germline V gene encodes CDR1 SGHAT and CDR2 FQNNGV. Per the study methods: Scientists estimated how many nucleated cells there were by amplifying reference gene primers. Profiling relied on immunoSEQ multiplex PCR, and the TCRdb table lists in-frame clones only, not all of them. V and J calls and clone size are as listed in that table; D and trimming were resolved from the DNA. The sample has approximately 260,000 clones, roughly 80% seen once.

This clonotype originated in a woman aged 60-75 years with active or convalescent COVID-19. The J gene is TRBJ2-7, the V gene TRBV11-2; D is possibly TRBD2 (5 bases). The specimen was peripheral blood. The CDR3 loop is CASSLVGRDFEQYF. The CDR3 DNA reads as TGTGCCAGCAGCTTAGTCGGCCGGGATTTTGAGCAGTACTTC.